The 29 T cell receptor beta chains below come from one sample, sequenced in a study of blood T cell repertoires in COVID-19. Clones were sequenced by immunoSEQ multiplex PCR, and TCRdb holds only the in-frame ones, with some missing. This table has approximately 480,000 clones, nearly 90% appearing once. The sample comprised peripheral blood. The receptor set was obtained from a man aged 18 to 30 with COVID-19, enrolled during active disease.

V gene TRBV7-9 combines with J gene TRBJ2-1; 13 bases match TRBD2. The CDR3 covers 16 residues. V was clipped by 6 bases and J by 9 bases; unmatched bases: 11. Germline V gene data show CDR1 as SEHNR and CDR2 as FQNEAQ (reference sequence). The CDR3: CASRLGLAGNRGEQFF. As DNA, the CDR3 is TGTGCCAGCAGGCTGGGACTAGCGGGAAACCGAGGTGAGCAGTTCTTC.

The DNA of the CDR3 is TGCAGCGTTGAGAAAAGCGGGGGCAGAGATACGCAGTATTTT. The encoded protein is CSVEKSGGRDTQYF. The chain uses TRBV29-1 and TRBJ2-3; 8 positions match TRBD2. CDR3 size: 14 residues. J lost 5 bases, V lost 3 bases, and 7 bases had no gene match. Germline V gene sequence: CDR1 SQVTM, CDR2 ANQGSEA.

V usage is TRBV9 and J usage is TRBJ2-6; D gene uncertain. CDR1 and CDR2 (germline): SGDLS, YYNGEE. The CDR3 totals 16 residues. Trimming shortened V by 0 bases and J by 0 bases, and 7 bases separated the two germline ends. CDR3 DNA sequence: TGTGCCAGCAGCGTAGCTACAGCCTCTGGGGCCAACGTCCTGACTTTC. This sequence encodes CASSVATASGANVLTF.

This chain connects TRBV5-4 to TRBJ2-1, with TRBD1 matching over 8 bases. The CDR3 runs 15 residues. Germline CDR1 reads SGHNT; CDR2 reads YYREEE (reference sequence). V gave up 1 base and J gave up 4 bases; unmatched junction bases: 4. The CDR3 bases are TGTGCCAGCAGCTTGAGGCAGGGGGCTTACAATGAGCAGTTCTTC. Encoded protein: CASSLRQGAYNEQFF.

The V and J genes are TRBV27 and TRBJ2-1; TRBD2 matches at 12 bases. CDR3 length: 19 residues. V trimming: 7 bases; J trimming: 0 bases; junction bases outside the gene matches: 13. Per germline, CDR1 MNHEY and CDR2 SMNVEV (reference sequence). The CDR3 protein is CASIRRTSGARGSYNEQFF. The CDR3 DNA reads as TGTGCCAGCATTCGTAGGACTAGCGGGGCCCGGGGCTCCTACAATGAGCAGTTCTTC.

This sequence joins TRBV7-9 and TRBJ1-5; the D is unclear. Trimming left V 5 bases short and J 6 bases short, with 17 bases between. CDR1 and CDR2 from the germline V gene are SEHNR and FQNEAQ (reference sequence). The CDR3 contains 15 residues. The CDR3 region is CASSPSGSEGQPQHF. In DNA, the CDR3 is TGTGCCAGCAGCCCCTCCGGCAGCGAGGGTCAGCCCCAGCATTTT.

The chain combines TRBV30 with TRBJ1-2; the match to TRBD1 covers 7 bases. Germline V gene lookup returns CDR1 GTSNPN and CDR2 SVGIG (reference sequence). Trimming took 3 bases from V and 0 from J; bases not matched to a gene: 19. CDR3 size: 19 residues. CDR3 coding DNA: TGTGCCTGGAGCTCTGCGAGACCGGGACAGACCACTTCTAACTATGGCTACACCTTC. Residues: CAWSSARPGQTTSNYGYTF.

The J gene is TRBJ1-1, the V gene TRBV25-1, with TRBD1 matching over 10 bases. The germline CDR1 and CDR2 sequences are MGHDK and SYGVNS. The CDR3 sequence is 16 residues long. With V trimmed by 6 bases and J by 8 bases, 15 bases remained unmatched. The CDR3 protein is CASRGFLGQGVREAFF. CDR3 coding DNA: TGTGCCAGCAGGGGTTTCTTAGGACAGGGGGTCCGGGAAGCTTTCTTT.

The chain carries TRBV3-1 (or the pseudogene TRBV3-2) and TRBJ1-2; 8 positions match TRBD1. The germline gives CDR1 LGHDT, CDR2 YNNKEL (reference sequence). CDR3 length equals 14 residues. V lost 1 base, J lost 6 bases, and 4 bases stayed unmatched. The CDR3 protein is CASSQGTGFDGYTF. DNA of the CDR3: TGTGCCAGCAGCCAAGGGACAGGGTTTGATGGCTACACCTTC.

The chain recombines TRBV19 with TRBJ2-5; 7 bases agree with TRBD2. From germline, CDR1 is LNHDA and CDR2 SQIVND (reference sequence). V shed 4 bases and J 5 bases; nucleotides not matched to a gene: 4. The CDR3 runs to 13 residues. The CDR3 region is CASSRGLIETQYF. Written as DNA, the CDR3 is TGTGCCAGTAGTAGGGGACTAATCGAGACCCAGTACTTC.

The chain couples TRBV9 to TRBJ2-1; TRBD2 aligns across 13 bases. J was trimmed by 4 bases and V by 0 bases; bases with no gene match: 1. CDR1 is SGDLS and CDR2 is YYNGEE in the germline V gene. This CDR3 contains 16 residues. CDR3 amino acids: CASSVGLAGGYNEQFF. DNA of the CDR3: TGTGCCAGCAGCGTAGGACTAGCGGGGGGATACAATGAGCAGTTCTTC.

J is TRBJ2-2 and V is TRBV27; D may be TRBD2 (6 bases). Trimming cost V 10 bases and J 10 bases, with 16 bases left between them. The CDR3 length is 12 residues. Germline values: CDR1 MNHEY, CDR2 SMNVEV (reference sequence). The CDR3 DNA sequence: TGTGCCACCGCCAAGGGGACTGAGGAGCTGTTTTTT. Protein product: CATAKGTEELFF.

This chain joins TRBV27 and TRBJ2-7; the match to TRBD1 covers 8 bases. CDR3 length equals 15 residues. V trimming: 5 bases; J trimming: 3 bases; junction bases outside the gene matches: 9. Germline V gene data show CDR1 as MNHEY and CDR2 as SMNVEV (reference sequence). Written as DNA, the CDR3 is TGTGCCAGCAGTGCCCGACAGGGGTCCCTCTACGAGCAGTACTTC. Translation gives CASSARQGSLYEQYF.

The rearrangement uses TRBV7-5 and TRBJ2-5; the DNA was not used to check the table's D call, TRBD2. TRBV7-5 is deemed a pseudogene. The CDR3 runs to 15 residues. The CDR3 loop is CVRSLVGLATETQYF. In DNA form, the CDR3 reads TGTGTCAGAAGCTTAGTCGGACTAGCGACCGAGACCCAGTACTTC.

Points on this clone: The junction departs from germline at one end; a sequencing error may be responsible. CDR3 sequence reads: CASSHGTGTGAFF. In DNA, the CDR3 is TGTGCCAGCAGCCACGGGACAGGGACTGGAGCTTTCTTT. The chain has TRBV14 and TRBJ1-1; 9 bases map to TRBD1. Germline V gene data show CDR1 as SGHDN and CDR2 as FVKESK. The CDR3 contains 13 residues.

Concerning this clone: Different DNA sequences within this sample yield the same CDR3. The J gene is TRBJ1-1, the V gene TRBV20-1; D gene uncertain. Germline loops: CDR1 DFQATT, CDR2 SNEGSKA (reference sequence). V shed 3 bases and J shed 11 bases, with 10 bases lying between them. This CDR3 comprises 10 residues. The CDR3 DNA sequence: TGCAGTGCTAGCGGCCGAGGGGCTTTCTTT. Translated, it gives CSASGRGAFF.

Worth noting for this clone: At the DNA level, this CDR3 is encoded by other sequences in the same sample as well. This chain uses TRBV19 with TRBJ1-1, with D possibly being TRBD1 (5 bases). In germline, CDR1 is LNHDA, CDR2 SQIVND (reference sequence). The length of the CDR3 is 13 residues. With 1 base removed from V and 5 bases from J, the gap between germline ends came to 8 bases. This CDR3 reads CASSIGAGTEAFF. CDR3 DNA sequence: TGTGCCAGTAGTATAGGGGCAGGGACTGAAGCTTTCTTT.

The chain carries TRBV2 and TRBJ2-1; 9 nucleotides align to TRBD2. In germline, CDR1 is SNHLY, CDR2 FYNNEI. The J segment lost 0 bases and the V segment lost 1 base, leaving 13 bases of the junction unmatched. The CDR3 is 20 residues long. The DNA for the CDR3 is TGTGCCAGCAGTGAAGATTTATCAGGGACTAGCAGAAGCTCCTACAATGAGCAGTTCTTC. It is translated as CASSEDLSGTSRSSYNEQFF.

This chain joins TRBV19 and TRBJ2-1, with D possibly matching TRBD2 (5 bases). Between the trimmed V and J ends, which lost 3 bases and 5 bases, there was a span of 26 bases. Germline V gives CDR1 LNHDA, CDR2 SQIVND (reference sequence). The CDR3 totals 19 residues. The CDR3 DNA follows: TGTGCCAGTAGTATTCTCCGAGGACCTCGCACTAGGCTGAACAATGAGCAGTTCTTC. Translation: CASSILRGPRTRLNNEQFF.

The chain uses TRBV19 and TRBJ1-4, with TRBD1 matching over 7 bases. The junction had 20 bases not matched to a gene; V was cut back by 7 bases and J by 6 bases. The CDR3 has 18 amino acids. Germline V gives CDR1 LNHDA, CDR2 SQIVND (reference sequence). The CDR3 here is CASKSLVRTGREDEKLFF. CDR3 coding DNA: TGTGCCAGTAAGTCTTTAGTTCGGACAGGCCGAGAGGATGAAAAACTGTTTTTT. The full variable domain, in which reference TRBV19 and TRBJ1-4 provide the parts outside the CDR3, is DGGITQSPKYLFRKEGQNVTLSCEQNLNHDAMYWYRQDPGQGLRLIYYSQIVNDFQKGDIAEGYSVSREKKESFPLTVTSAQKNPTAFYLCASKSLVRTGREDEKLFFGSGTQLSVL.

The chain's CDR3 is CASRNREGETQYF. The DNA for the CDR3 is TGTGCCAGCAGGAACAGGGAAGGGGAGACCCAGTACTTC. The chain combines TRBV2 with TRBJ2-5; the D gene is possibly TRBD1 (6 bases). The length of the CDR3 is 13 residues. Between the trimmed V and J ends, which lost 6 bases and 5 bases, there was a span of 13 bases. Germline-derived CDR1 and CDR2 are SNHLY and FYNNEI.

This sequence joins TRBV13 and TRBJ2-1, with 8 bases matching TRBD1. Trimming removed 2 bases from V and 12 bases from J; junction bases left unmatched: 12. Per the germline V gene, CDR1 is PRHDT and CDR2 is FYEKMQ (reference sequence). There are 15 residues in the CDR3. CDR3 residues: CASSLKGQDLWGQFF. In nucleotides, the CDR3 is TGTGCCAGCAGCTTAAAGGGACAGGACCTCTGGGGGCAGTTCTTC.

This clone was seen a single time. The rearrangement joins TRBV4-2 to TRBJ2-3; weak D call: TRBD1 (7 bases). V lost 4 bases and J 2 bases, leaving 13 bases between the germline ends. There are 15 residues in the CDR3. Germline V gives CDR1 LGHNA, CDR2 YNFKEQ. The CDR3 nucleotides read TGTGCCAGCAGCCCGCAGGGGGGATTCACAGATACGCAGTATTTT. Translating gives CASSPQGGFTDTQYF.

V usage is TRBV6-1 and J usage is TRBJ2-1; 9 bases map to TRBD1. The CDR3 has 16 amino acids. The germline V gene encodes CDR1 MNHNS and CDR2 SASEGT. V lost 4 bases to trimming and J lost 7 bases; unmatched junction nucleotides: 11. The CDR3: CASSARDRVLRNEQFF. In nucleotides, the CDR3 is TGTGCCAGCAGTGCCCGGGACAGGGTATTGCGGAATGAGCAGTTCTTC.

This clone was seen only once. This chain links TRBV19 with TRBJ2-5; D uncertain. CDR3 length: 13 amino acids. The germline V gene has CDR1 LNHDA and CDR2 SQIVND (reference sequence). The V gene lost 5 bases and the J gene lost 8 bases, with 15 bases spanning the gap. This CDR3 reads CASSSKPRVTQYF. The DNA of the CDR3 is TGTGCCAGTAGTTCTAAACCGAGAGTTACCCAGTACTTC.

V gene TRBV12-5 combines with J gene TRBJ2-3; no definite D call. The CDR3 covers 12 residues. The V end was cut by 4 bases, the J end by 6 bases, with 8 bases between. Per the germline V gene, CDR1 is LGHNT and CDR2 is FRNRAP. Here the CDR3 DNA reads TGTGCTAGTGGTTCGCGTCGGGATACGCAGTATTTT. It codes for CASGSRRDTQYF.

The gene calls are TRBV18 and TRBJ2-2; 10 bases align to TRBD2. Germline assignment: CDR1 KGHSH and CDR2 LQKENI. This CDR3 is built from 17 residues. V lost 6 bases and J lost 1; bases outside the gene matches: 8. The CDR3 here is CASSPAGGPRNTGELFF. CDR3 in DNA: TGTGCCAGCTCGCCAGCGGGGGGGCCCAGGAACACCGGGGAGCTGTTTTTT.

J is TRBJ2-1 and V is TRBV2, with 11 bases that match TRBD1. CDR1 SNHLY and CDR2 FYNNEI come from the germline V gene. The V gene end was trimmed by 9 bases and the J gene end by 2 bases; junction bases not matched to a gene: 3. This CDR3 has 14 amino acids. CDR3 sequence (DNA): TGTGCCAGTCGGACAGGGGGCCCCTACAATGAGCAGTTCTTC. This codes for CASRTGGPYNEQFF.

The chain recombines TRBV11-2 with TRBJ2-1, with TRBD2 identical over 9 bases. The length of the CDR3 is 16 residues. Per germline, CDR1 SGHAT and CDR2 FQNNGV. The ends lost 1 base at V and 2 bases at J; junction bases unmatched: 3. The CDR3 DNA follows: TGTGCCAGCAGCTTAGCACTAGCGGGTACCTACAATGAGCAGTTCTTC. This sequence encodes CASSLALAGTYNEQFF.